The present T cell receptor (beta chain) was sequenced within a study of blood T cell repertoires in COVID-19. Study information: Acute and convalescent COVID-19 specimens originated in the United States, Italy and Spain. Sources were T cells, B-cell-depleted T cells, or PBMCs; the material itself was cDNA or gDNA.

Methods used by the authors: For nucleated cells, counts were estimated from reference gene primer amplification. Only in-frame clones appear in the TCRdb table, and some are missing; sequencing was by immunoSEQ multiplex PCR. V and J calls and clone size are those listed in that table; D and trimming were worked out from the DNA. The sample comprises about 380,000 clones, less than 85% of which are singletons, and roughly 3.7% rests with the top ten. The germline V gene encodes CDR1 LNHNV and CDR2 YYDKDF (reference sequence). The length of the CDR3 is 13 residues. Trimming removed 6 bases from V and 5 bases from J, with 13 bases in between.

The sequence was collected from a woman aged 18-30 years with acute or convalescent COVID-19. Sequencing was performed on peripheral blood. V is TRBV15 and J is TRBJ1-1; D uncertain. The CDR3 nucleotides are TGTGCCACCAGGCAGGTCCCTGGGACTGAAGCTTTCTTT. It is translated as CATRQVPGTEAFF.